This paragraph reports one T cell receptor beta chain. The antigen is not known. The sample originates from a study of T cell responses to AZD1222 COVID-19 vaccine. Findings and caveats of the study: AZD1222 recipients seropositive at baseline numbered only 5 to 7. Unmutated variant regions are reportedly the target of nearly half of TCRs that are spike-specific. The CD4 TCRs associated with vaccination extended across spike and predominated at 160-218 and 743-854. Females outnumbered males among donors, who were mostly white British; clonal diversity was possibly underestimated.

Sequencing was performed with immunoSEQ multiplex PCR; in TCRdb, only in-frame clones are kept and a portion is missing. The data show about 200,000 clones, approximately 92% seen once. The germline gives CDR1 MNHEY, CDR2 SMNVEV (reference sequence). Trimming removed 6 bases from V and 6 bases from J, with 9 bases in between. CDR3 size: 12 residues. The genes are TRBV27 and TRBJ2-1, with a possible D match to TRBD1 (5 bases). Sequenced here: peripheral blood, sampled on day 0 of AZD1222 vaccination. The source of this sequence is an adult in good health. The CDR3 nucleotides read TGTGCCAGCAGAGGGGATCGCAATGAGCAGTTCTTC. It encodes CASRGDRNEQFF.